This passage covers 29 T cell receptor beta chains from one sample sequenced in a study of T cell changes during pregnancy in multiple sclerosis. Libraries were prepared by immunoSEQ multiplex PCR; TCRdb keeps only in-frame clonotypes and omits some of them. The table records 65,000 to 85,000 clones, about 90% of them present only once. This sample comprised peripheral blood, obtained after pregnancy. Every receptor here comes from a female donor in good health, enrolled as a control in a pregnancy study.

The J gene is TRBJ2-7, the V gene TRBV30, with D possibly being TRBD2 (7 bases). From germline, CDR1 is GTSNPN and CDR2 SVGIG (reference sequence). This CDR3 comprises 14 residues. The germline V and J ends were trimmed by 1 base and 1 base, with 11 bases remaining between them. CDR3 sequence (DNA): TGTGCCTGGAGTGCCCGGGGGGCGTCCTACGAGCAGTACTTC. Translation gives CAWSARGASYEQYF. Variable domain in full (rest from reference TRBV30 and TRBJ2-7): SQTIHQWPATLVQPVGSPLSLECTVEGTSNPNLYWYRQAAGRGLQLLFYSVGIGQISSEVPQNLSASRPQDRQFILSSKKLLLSDSGFYLCAWSARGASYEQYFGPGTRLTVT.

The rearrangement uses TRBV5-5 and TRBJ2-1, with 7 positions matching TRBD2. The CDR3 extends over 14 amino acids. CDR1 and CDR2 (germline): SGHKS, YYEKEE (reference sequence). The J segment lost 1 base and the V segment lost 5 bases, leaving 3 bases of the junction unmatched. The CDR3 DNA reads TGTGCCAGCAGTCAGCGGGATTCCTACAATGAGCAGTTCTTC. Protein product: CASSQRDSYNEQFF.

Comments on this clone: This specimen includes other DNA sequences encoding the same CDR3. This chain connects TRBV5-5 to TRBJ1-5; a weak D match, TRBD1 (6 bases). V was pared by 2 bases and J by 4 bases, with 7 bases between. From germline, CDR1 is SGHKS and CDR2 YYEKEE (reference sequence). The CDR3 totals 13 residues. The CDR3 loop reads CASSFTGNQPQHF. The CDR3 DNA is TGTGCCAGCAGCTTCACAGGGAATCAGCCCCAGCATTTT.

V and J are TRBV30 and TRBJ1-1; D is unresolved. V lost 2 bases to trimming and J lost 3 bases, with 7 bases between them. This CDR3 region has 12 residues. The V gene's germline CDR1 is GTSNPN and CDR2 SVGIG (reference sequence). CDR3 loop: CAWSPSYTEAFF. In DNA form, the CDR3 reads TGTGCCTGGAGTCCGTCGTACACTGAAGCTTTCTTT.

The chain has TRBV10-2 and TRBJ1-1; 7 nucleotides align to TRBD1. The CDR3 extends over 13 amino acids. Germline CDR1 WSHSY, CDR2 SAAADI. The V segment lost 6 bases and the J segment 6 bases; nucleotides outside the gene matches: 7. The CDR3 DNA reads TGCGCCAGCAGACCCGCGACAGGGCCTGAAGCTTTCTTT. It specifies CASRPATGPEAFF.

This chain joins TRBV5-4 and TRBJ2-2; 8 bases line up with TRBD1. Looked up from germline, CDR1 is SGHNT and CDR2 is YYREEE (reference sequence). This CDR3 region has 15 residues. V was pared by 3 bases and J by 4 bases, with 5 bases of the junction left unmatched. The CDR3 DNA is TGTGCCAGCAGCTCAGGGGGCCGGGGCACCGGGGAGCTGTTTTTT. Translating it yields CASSSGGRGTGELFF.

The chain carries TRBV18 and TRBJ2-2, with TRBD2 matching 11 bases. V dropped 5 bases and J dropped 8; count of bases not matched to a gene: 7. Germline V CDR1 and CDR2: KGHSH, LQKENI. CDR3 size: 15 residues. CDR3 sequence reads: CASSSGLAGSGELFF. In nucleotides, the CDR3 is TGTGCCAGCTCATCCGGACTAGCGGGCAGTGGGGAGCTGTTTTTT.

The rearrangement links TRBV5-6 to TRBJ2-1, with TRBD2 matching 12 bases. Trimming cost V 4 bases and J 8 bases; bases outside gene matches: 10. Germline V gene data show CDR1 as SGHDT and CDR2 as YYEEEE. The CDR3 loop spans 16 amino acids. For the CDR3, the DNA is TGTGCCAGCAGCGTTCCGACTAGCGGGAGATGGGATGAGCAGTTCTTC. This translates into CASSVPTSGRWDEQFF.

J is TRBJ1-5 and V is TRBV18, with 10 bases aligning to TRBD1. The ends lost 3 bases at V and 3 bases at J; junction bases unmatched: 17. The CDR3 loop spans 20 amino acids. Germline V gene lookup returns CDR1 KGHSH and CDR2 LQKENI. CDR3 DNA sequence: TGTGCCAGCTCACCTGACAGGGGGCGAGGAGGGGTGGTCTTCAATCAGCCCCAGCATTTT. Residues: CASSPDRGRGGVVFNQPQHF.

This sequence joins TRBV4-3 and TRBJ2-6; TRBD2 agrees at 7 bases. This CDR3 has 17 residues. Germline V gene sequence: CDR1 LGHNA, CDR2 YSLEER. V shed 0 bases and J 4 bases; nucleotides not matched to a gene: 6. The CDR3 sequence: CASSQDLGGVGANVLTF. The CDR3 nucleotides are TGCGCCAGCAGCCAAGATTTGGGAGGGGTCGGGGCCAACGTCCTGACTTTC.

This chain joins TRBV10-3 and TRBJ1-4; D perhaps matches TRBD1 (6 bases). Trimming took 1 base from V and 10 from J, leaving 16 bases between them. This CDR3 spans 15 amino acids. Germline assignment: CDR1 ENHRY and CDR2 SYGVKD. CDR3 DNA sequence: TGTGCCATCAGTGAGTTGGGGGGCGGCGGGGGAAAACTGTTTTTT. This gives the protein CAISELGGGGGKLFF.

This chain links TRBV6-5 with TRBJ1-2, with D hard to call. This CDR3 is 12 amino acids long. V was cut by 4 bases and J by 8 bases, with 11 bases left in between. Germline V gene data show CDR1 as MNHEY and CDR2 as SVGAGI. The CDR3 region is CASSSGPGGYTF. For the CDR3, the DNA is TGTGCCAGCAGTTCTGGGCCGGGAGGCTACACCTTC.

The V and J genes are TRBV19 and TRBJ2-7, with TRBD1 identical over 7 bases. Germline CDR1 and CDR2: LNHDA and SQIVND (reference sequence). The CDR3 is 17 amino acids. The V and J ends lost 5 bases and 4 bases, in that order; junction bases with no gene match: 17. CDR3 nucleotide sequence: TGTGCCAGTAGTCCACGGACAGGTTTTACAACCCTTTACGAGCAGTACTTC. Encoded protein: CASSPRTGFTTLYEQYF. Looking up the rest from reference TRBV19 and TRBJ2-7 gives the full variable domain: DGGITQSPKYLFRKEGQNVTLSCEQNLNHDAMYWYRQDPGQGLRLIYYSQIVNDFQKGDIAEGYSVSREKKESFPLTVTSAQKNPTAFYLCASSPRTGFTTLYEQYFGPGTRLTVT.

The V and J genes are TRBV5-4 and TRBJ2-2, with TRBD1 matching 10 bases. This CDR3 comprises 19 residues. After removal of 4 bases from V and 1 base from J, the junction contained 13 bases not matched to a gene. Germline V CDR1 and CDR2: SGHNT, YYREEE (reference sequence). CDR3 in amino acids: CASSRRTGGVLGNTGELFF. DNA of the CDR3: TGTGCCAGCAGCCGTAGGACAGGGGGGGTGTTGGGGAACACCGGGGAGCTGTTTTTT.

This chain links TRBV10-3 with TRBJ2-3; 8 nucleotides align to TRBD2. The CDR3 extends over 14 amino acids. Germline CDR1 ENHRY, CDR2 SYGVKD. J was trimmed by 5 bases and V by 10 bases; bases with no gene match: 11. CDR3 amino acids: CATQGRAGVDTQYF. Here the CDR3 DNA reads TGTGCCACCCAGGGGCGAGCGGGAGTAGATACGCAGTATTTT.

This chain uses TRBV27 with TRBJ1-2; no firm D call. V was trimmed by 5 bases and J by 7 bases, leaving 14 bases between them. CDR1 and CDR2 (germline): MNHEY, SMNVEV (reference sequence). This CDR3 comprises 13 residues. DNA for the CDR3: TGTGCCAGCAGTCAGCACCGGGATGTTGGCTACACCTTC. Translating gives CASSQHRDVGYTF.

This clone showed up just once. This chain uses TRBV4-2 with TRBJ2-2; possible D gene TRBD2, 5 bases. Trimming took 7 bases from V and 6 from J, leaving 15 bases between them. Germline loops: CDR1 LGHNA, CDR2 YNFKEQ. The CDR3 runs to 14 residues. The CDR3 here is CASTTNTAAGELFF. The CDR3 nucleotides are TGTGCCAGCACCACCAATACAGCGGCCGGGGAGCTGTTTTTT.

This chain links TRBV5-1 with TRBJ1-2; 8 nucleotides align to TRBD1. CDR3 length: 16 amino acids. J gave up 4 bases and V 0 bases, and 8 bases lay outside the gene matches. Germline lookup yields CDR1 SGHRS and CDR2 YFSETQ. CDR3 region: CASSLVLQGAAYGYTF. The DNA for the CDR3 is TGCGCCAGCAGCTTGGTTCTCCAGGGGGCGGCCTATGGCTACACCTTC.

This chain joins TRBV10-3 and TRBJ2-7; TRBD2 aligns across 8 bases. Per germline, CDR1 ENHRY and CDR2 SYGVKD. The V and J ends lost 4 bases and 0 bases, in that order; junction bases with no gene match: 5. The CDR3 is made up of 15 amino acids. CDR3 nucleotides: TGTGCCATCAGTGCGACTAGCGCAAGCTCCTACGAGCAGTACTTC. Its protein product is CAISATSASSYEQYF.

The chain is built from TRBV10-3 and TRBJ2-5; 9 nucleotides align to TRBD2. With 8 bases clipped from V and 2 bases from J, the junction kept 6 bases outside the gene matches. Germline lookup yields CDR1 ENHRY and CDR2 SYGVKD. The CDR3 has 14 amino acids. Here the CDR3 DNA reads TGTGCCATCTCGGGCAGCGGGGGGCAAGAGACCCAGTACTTC. This sequence encodes CAISGSGGQETQYF.

V gene TRBV6-6 combines with J gene TRBJ1-2; D possibly corresponds to TRBD1 (6 bases). This CDR3 is built from 12 residues. From germline, CDR1 is MNHNY and CDR2 SVGAGI (reference sequence). Trimming shortened V by 10 bases and J by 6 bases, and 15 bases separated the two germline ends. CDR3 amino acids: CATTSRGHGYTF. The CDR3 bases are TGTGCCACCACGTCCAGGGGACATGGCTACACCTTC.

This clone was counted a single time. V and J are TRBV9 and TRBJ2-3; no clear D gene. This CDR3 comprises 12 residues. V lost 4 bases to trimming and J lost 2 bases, with 5 bases between them. Germline V gives CDR1 SGDLS, CDR2 YYNGEE. The CDR3 sequence: CASSSLTDTQYF. For the CDR3, the DNA is TGTGCCAGCAGCTCTCTCACAGATACGCAGTATTTT. Complete variable domain (other parts from reference TRBV9 and TRBJ2-3): DSGVTQTPKHLITATGQRVTLRCSPRSGDLSVYWYQQSLDQGLQFLIQYYNGEERAKGNILERFSAQQFPDLHSELNLSSLELGDSALYFCASSSLTDTQYFGPGTRLTVL.

The CDR3 sequence: CAFDRVDTQYF. CDR3 in DNA: TGTGCCTTCGACAGGGTGGATACGCAGTATTTT. This chain links TRBV30 with TRBJ2-3, with 7 bases matching TRBD1. This CDR3 region has 11 residues. The germline V gene has CDR1 GTSNPN and CDR2 SVGIG (reference sequence). The V and J ends lost 7 bases and 6 bases, in that order; junction bases with no gene match: 4.

This clone has a handful of counts. The chain uses TRBV2 and TRBJ1-2, with D tentatively TRBD1 (5 bases). Germline CDR1 SNHLY, CDR2 FYNNEI. CDR3 length: 13 residues. Trimming took off 4 bases at V and 4 bases at J, with 10 bases between the two ends. The CDR3 coding sequence is TGTGCCAGCAGTGCCGGGGGGATCTATGGCTACACCTTC. Protein sequence: CASSAGGIYGYTF.

The chain employs TRBV9 and TRBJ2-2; TRBD2 aligns across 8 bases. The CDR3 consists of 15 residues. Germline CDR1 reads SGDLS; CDR2 reads YYNGEE. Trimming removed 4 bases from V and 6 bases from J; junction bases left unmatched: 8. The CDR3 DNA sequence: TGTGCCAGCAGCCCGCGGACTAGCTCCGCCGGGGAGCTGTTTTTT. Amino acids: CASSPRTSSAGELFF.

The chain recombines TRBV19 with TRBJ1-2; D is uncertain. CDR3 length: 13 amino acids. Germline V gene sequence: CDR1 LNHDA, CDR2 SQIVND (reference sequence). Trimming shortened V by 5 bases and J by 4 bases, and 11 bases separated the two germline ends. The CDR3 coding sequence is TGTGCCAGTAGTTCCGAGGTAGCCTATGGCTACACCTTC. It translates to CASSSEVAYGYTF. The variable domain in full, completed from reference TRBV19 and TRBJ1-2, reads DGGITQSPKYLFRKEGQNVTLSCEQNLNHDAMYWYRQDPGQGLRLIYYSQIVNDFQKGDIAEGYSVSREKKESFPLTVTSAQKNPTAFYLCASSSEVAYGYTFGSGTRLTVV.

As concerns this clone: Germline and junction disagree at one end, which may indicate a read error. The chain couples TRBV7-9 to TRBJ1-4; TRBD1 aligns across 9 bases. CDR3 length: 15 amino acids. The V gene's germline CDR1 is SEHNR and CDR2 FQNEAQ (reference sequence). CDR3 DNA sequence: TGTGCCAGCACCTTATCGGGGACAGGGACTGAAAAACTGTTTTTT. This gives the protein CASTLSGTGTEKLFF.

CDR3 coding DNA: TGTGCCAGCAGTTTCCTACAGGGGTACACTGAAGCTTTCTTT. As protein: CASSFLQGYTEAFF. This chain uses TRBV27 with TRBJ1-1; 7 positions match TRBD1. From germline, CDR1 is MNHEY and CDR2 SMNVEV (reference sequence). V dropped 3 bases and J dropped 3; count of bases not matched to a gene: 4. The CDR3 extends over 14 amino acids.

This chain joins TRBV5-6 and TRBJ2-3; 9 bases align to TRBD1. Germline CDR1 is SGHDT and CDR2 is YYEEEE. The CDR3 totals 15 residues. Trimming at V came to 5 bases and at J to 5 bases, leaving 9 bases not matched to a gene. In DNA, the CDR3 is TGTGCCAGCAGTAACACAGGGGGCGCCGGAGATACGCAGTATTTT. Translated, it gives CASSNTGGAGDTQYF.